A selection of T cell receptor beta chains follows, all from one sample in a study of blood T cell repertoires in COVID-19. Only in-frame clones appear in the TCRdb table, and some are missing; sequencing was by immunoSEQ multiplex PCR. This sample carries approximately 200,000 clones, roughly 88% of them seen once, and the ten largest clones take 1.5%. Material for sequencing was peripheral blood. These receptors were obtained from a man between 18 and 35 years old with active or convalescent COVID-19. Each CDR3 is given with its conserved first and last residue. The order of the fields is J gene, V gene, D gene, clone size, CDR3 DNA, CDR3 protein. The D gene is left open where the match is weak. The size entry is marked missing in some rows and otherwise reads once, few, many or a size class.

>TRBJ1-5|TRBV7-9|TRBD1|NA
TGTGCCAGCAGCCTGACGCCACAGGGGTCAGCCCAGCATTTT
CASSLTPQGSAQHF
>TRBJ1-2|TRBV24-1|NA|NA
TGTGCCACCAGTGATTTGACAGGGACCTATGGCTACACCTTC
CATSDLTGTYGYTF
>TRBJ1-2|TRBV6-1|TRBD1|NA
TGTGCCAGCAGTGAATCGTGGGACAGGCTGAACTATGGCTACACCTTC
CASSESWDRLNYGYTF
>TRBJ1-5|TRBV29-1|NA|once
TGCAGCGTTGTCGAAGACAGTCAGCCCCAGCATTTT
CSVVEDSQPQHF
>TRBJ2-3|TRBV7-2|NA|NA
TGTGCCAGCAGCTTAACAGGGTCAGATACGCAGTATTTT
CASSLTGSDTQYF
>TRBJ2-7|TRBV6-5|NA|few
TGTGCCAGCAGGGACTTCTCCTACGAGCAGTACTTC
CASRDFSYEQYF
>TRBJ1-2|TRBV19|NA|NA
TGTGCCAGTCGCCAGGGTAGTGGCTACACCTTC
CASRQGSGYTF
>TRBJ1-2|TRBV2|TRBD1|NA
TGTGCCAGCAGTGAGTTGGGACAGAGTTATGGCTACACCTTC
CASSELGQSYGYTF
>TRBJ1-5|TRBV28|NA|NA
TGTGCCAGCAAAGACCTAGGGGATCAGCCCCAGCATTTT
CASKDLGDQPQHF
>TRBJ1-5|TRBV7-2|NA|NA
TGTGCCAGCAGCGCTGAGTGGGGGGACCAGCCCCAGCATTTT
CASSAEWGDQPQHF
>TRBJ1-5|TRBV2|NA|NA
TGTGCCAGCAGTCTTGAGAGTGACAATCAGCCCCAGCATTTT
CASSLESDNQPQHF
>TRBJ2-7|TRBV19|TRBD2|NA
TGTGCCAGTAGATTAGCGGGAGACAATTTGGAGTACGAGCAGTACTTC
CASRLAGDNLEYEQYF
>TRBJ2-3|TRBV7-8|TRBD2|NA
TGTGCCAGCAGCTCCTTAGGCGGGAGTTCACCAGATACGCAGTATTTT
CASSSLGGSSPDTQYF
>TRBJ1-1|TRBV4-3|TRBD1|NA
TGCGCCAGCAGCCAATCGGCAGGGGGCGGGTTTGGCACTGAAGCTTTCTTT
CASSQSAGGGFGTEAFF
>TRBJ1-4|TRBV6-1|NA|NA
TGTGCCAGCAGTGGGCGGCAGCCCCCAACTAATGAAAAACTGTTTTTT
CASSGRQPPTNEKLFF
>TRBJ2-7|TRBV5-4|TRBD2|once
TGTGCCAGCAGCTTTCGCGGGAGGGCCTACGAGCAGTACTTC
CASSFRGRAYEQYF
>TRBJ1-1|TRBV20-1|NA|NA
TGCAGTGCTAGGGCGGGGACTGAAGCTTTCTTT
CSARAGTEAFF
>TRBJ2-2|TRBV19|TRBD1|NA
TGTGCCAGTAGTATTCCGGGACAGGGAAACACCGGGGAGCTGTTTTTT
CASSIPGQGNTGELFF
>TRBJ2-7|TRBV27|NA|NA
TGTGCCAGCAGCGTTATACGAGGGGAGCAGTACTTC
CASSVIRGEQYF
>TRBJ2-4|TRBV30|NA|NA
TGTGCCTGGTCCAATACAGGGCGGGTCGTCAAAAACATTCAGTACTTC
CAWSNTGRVVKNIQYF
>TRBJ2-2|TRBV4-1|NA|NA
TGCGCCAGCAGCCAAGACAGGTTTGGGGAGCTGTTTTTT
CASSQDRFGELFF
>TRBJ2-1|TRBV7-2|TRBD2|few
TGTGCCAGCAGCTTTACCGGGACTAGGGTCTACAATGAGCAGTTCTTC
CASSFTGTRVYNEQFF
>TRBJ1-4|TRBV18|NA|NA
TGTGCCAGCTCACCAACAGCTAATGAAAAACTGTTTTTT
CASSPTANEKLFF
>TRBJ2-7|TRBV3-1/TRBV3-2|TRBD2|once
TGTGCCAGCAGCCAAGAGCCTAGCGGTACGGCCGAGCAGTACTTC
CASSQEPSGTAEQYF
>TRBJ1-2|TRBV16|NA|NA
TGTGCCAGCAGCCAATCGGCACAGCCCTATGGCTACACCTTC
CASSQSAQPYGYTF
>TRBJ2-7|TRBV24-1|TRBD2|NA
TGTGCCACCAGTGACAAGCGGGAGGGTTACACCTACGAGCAGTACTTC
CATSDKREGYTYEQYF
>TRBJ2-7|TRBV3-1/TRBV3-2|NA|once
TGTGCCAGCAGCCAAGCTCGGGAGCAGTACTTC
CASSQAREQYF
>TRBJ2-7|TRBV19|NA|NA
TGTGCCAGTAGTGAAAGGGGCCGAGGACACCTTGGAGAGCAGTACTTC
CASSERGRGHLGEQYF
>TRBJ2-2|TRBV29-1|TRBD2|once
TGCAGCGTTGGGGCACTAGCGCAGAACACCGGGGAGCTGTTTTTT
CSVGALAQNTGELFF
>TRBJ1-1|TRBV4-1|NA|few
TGCGCCAGCAGCGGGAGGGGTACTGAAGCTTTCTTT
CASSGRGTEAFF
>TRBJ2-1|TRBV5-1|TRBD1|NA
TGCGCCAGCAGCTTGGGGACAGGGGGTGGCGATGAGCAGTTCTTC
CASSLGTGGGDEQFF
>TRBJ2-7|TRBV19|TRBD2|NA
TGTGCCAGTAGTAATTATTTAGTGCGGGAGTCCTACGAGCAGTACTTC
CASSNYLVRESYEQYF
>TRBJ2-3|TRBV6-2/TRBV6-3|TRBD2|NA
TGTGCCAGCAGTAACATCCCCCAGACTAGCGGGTATCCAGATACGCAGTATTTT
CASSNIPQTSGYPDTQYF
>TRBJ1-5|TRBV6-2/TRBV6-3|NA|many
TGTGCCAGCAGTTTTACAGTCAATCAGCCCCAGCATTTT
CASSFTVNQPQHF
>TRBJ2-5|TRBV7-2|NA|NA
TGTGCCAGCAGCGCCACCCGAGGCGGGACGTACCAAGAGACCCAGTACTTC
CASSATRGGTYQETQYF
>TRBJ2-3|TRBV5-4|TRBD1|NA
TGTGCCAGCAGCTTGCCCCGACAGGGGGCGGTCACAGATACGCAGTATTTT
CASSLPRQGAVTDTQYF
>TRBJ1-4|TRBV5-5|TRBD1|NA
TGTGCCAGCAGCTTGGGAGACAGGGGGGGATGGTCTAATGAAAAACTGTTTTTT
CASSLGDRGGWSNEKLFF
>TRBJ1-1|TRBV15|NA|NA
TGTGCCACCAGCAGAGGGGCGAACACTGAAGCTTTCTTT
CATSRGANTEAFF
>TRBJ1-1|TRBV4-3|TRBD1|NA
TGCGCCAGCAGCCTGACAGGGAGCAACACTGAAGCTTTCTTT
CASSLTGSNTEAFF
>TRBJ2-3|TRBV7-9|TRBD2|NA
TGTGCCGGCTTGACTAGCGGGAGGCCTCTACTCACAGATACGCAGTATTTT
CAGLTSGRPLLTDTQYF
>TRBJ1-3|TRBV28|TRBD1|NA
TGTGCCAGCAGCGGACAGGTTTCTCTTGGAAACACCATATATTTT
CASSGQVSLGNTIYF
>TRBJ1-5|TRBV24-1|NA|NA
TGTGCCACCGGGAGCGGTAATCAGCCCCAGCATTTT
CATGSGNQPQHF
>TRBJ1-1|TRBV14|TRBD1|NA
TGTGCCAGCAGCCAAGTACAGGGGGTCACTGAAGCTTTCTTT
CASSQVQGVTEAFF
>TRBJ2-5|TRBV29-1|NA|once
TGCAGCAATACGGGAATAGGACTAGGGGGGACCCAGTACTTC
CSNTGIGLGGTQYF
>TRBJ1-1|TRBV14|NA|NA
TGTGCCAGCAGCCAGGGGGCGGTCGCTTTCTTT
CASSQGAVAFF
>TRBJ2-5|TRBV2|NA|NA
TGTGCCAGCACCAGGACAGAAGAGACCCAGTACTTC
CASTRTEETQYF